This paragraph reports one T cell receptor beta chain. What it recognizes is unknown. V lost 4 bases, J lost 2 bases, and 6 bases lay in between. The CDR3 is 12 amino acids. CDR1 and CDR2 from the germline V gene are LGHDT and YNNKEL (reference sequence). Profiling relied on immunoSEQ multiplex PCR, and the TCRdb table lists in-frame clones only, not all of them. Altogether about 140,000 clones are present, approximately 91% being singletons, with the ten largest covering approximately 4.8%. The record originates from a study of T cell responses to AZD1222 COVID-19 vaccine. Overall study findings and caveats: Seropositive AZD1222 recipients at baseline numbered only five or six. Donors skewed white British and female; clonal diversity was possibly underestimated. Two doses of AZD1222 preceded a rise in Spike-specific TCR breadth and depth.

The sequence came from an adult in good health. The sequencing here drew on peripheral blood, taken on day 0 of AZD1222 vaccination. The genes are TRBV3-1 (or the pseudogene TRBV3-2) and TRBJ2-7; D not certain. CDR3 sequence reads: CASSLMAYEQYF. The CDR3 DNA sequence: TGTGCCAGCAGCCTCATGGCCTACGAGCAGTACTTC.